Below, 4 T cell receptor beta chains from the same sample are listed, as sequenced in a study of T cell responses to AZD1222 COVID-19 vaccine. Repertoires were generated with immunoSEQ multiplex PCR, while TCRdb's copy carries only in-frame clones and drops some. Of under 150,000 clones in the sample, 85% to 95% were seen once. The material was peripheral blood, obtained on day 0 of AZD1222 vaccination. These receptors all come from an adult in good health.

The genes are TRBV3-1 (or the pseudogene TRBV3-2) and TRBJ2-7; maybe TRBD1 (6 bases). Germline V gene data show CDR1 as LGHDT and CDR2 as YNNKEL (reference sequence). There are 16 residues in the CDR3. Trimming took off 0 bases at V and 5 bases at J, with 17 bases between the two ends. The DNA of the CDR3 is TGTGCCAGCAGCCAAGATCCCGACAGGTATGGGAACGAGCAGTACTTC. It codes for CASSQDPDRYGNEQYF.

The CDR3 DNA reads TGTGCCAGCAGCCAACCCAGGGACAGGGGTAGAACTGAAGCTTTCTTT. This encodes CASSQPRDRGRTEAFF. V and J are TRBV4-2 and TRBJ1-1; 10 positions agree with TRBD1. The CDR3 length is 16 residues. After removal of 2 bases from V and 5 bases from J, the junction contained 8 bases not matched to a gene. Germline V gives CDR1 LGHNA, CDR2 YNFKEQ.

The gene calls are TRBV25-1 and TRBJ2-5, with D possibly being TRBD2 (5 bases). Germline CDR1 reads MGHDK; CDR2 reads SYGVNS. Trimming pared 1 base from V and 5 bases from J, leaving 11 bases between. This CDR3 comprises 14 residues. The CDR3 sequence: CASSELRGSETQYF. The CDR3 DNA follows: TGTGCCAGCAGTGAATTAAGAGGGAGTGAGACCCAGTACTTC.

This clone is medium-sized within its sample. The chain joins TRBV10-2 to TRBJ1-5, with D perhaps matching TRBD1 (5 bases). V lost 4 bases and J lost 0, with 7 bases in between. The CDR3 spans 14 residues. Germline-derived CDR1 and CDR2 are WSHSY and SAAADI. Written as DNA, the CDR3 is TGCGCCAGCAGTGCAGGGCTTAGCAATCAGCCCCAGCATTTT. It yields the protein CASSAGLSNQPQHF.